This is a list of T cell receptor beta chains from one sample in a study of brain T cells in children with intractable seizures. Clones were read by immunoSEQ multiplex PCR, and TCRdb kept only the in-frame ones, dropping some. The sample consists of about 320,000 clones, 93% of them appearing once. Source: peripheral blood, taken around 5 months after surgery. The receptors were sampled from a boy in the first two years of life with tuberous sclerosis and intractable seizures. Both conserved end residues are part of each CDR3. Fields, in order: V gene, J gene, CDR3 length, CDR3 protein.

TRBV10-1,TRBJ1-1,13,CASQTGEGTEAFF
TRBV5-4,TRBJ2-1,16,CASSPPLAGPYNEQFF
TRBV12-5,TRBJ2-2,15,CASGDGRERYGELFF
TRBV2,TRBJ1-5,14,CASSATGAVQPQHF
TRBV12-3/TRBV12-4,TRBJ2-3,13,CASSLVLKDTQYF
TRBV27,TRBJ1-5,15,CASSLFGVGNQPQHF
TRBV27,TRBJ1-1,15,CASPGCLYEDTEAFF
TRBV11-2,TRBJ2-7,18,CASSSVSRPGGKGYEQYF
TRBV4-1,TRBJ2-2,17,CASSHGGPARDTGELFF
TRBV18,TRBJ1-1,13,CASSNSTDTEAFF
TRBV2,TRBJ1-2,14,CASTVRDGVYGYTF
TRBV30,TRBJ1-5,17,CAWSTRTGGWSNQPQHF
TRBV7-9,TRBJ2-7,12,CASSITSGLKNF
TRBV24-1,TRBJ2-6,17,CATRLRGGPSGANVLTF
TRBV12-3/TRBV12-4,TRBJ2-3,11,CASSLEGHQYF
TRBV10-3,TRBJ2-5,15,CAISEVAAGGETQYF
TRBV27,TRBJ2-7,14,CASSLGLSSYEQYF
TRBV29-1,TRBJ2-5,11,CSITRAETQYF
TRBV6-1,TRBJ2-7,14,CASSEWLVDYEQYF
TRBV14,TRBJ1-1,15,CASSQRQGLDTEAFF
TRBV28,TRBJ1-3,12,CASWSSGNTIYF
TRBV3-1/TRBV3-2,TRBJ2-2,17,CASSQGLGGSYTGELFF
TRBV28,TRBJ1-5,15,CASSLETASNQPQHF
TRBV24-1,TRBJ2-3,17,CATSDLSLGASTDTQYF
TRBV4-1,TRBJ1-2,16,CASSHPISQGRNGYTF
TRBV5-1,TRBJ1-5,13,CASSLVGNQPQHF
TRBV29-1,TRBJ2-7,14,CSPNGTGGANEQYF
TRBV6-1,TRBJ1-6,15,CASSEGPTGDSPLHF
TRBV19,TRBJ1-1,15,CASKRRGGMNTEAFF
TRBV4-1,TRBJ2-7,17,CASSQVLRASRLYEQYF
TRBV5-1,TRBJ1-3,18,CASSLWGDILGSGNTIYF
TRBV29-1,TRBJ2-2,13,CSVGRTNTGELFF
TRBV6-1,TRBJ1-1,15,CASSEITGVYTEAFF
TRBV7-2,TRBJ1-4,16,CASSLAAGQGNEKLFF
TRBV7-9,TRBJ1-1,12,CASSSQDREAFF
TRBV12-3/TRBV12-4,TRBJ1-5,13,CASSRTGDQPQHF
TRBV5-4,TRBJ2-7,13,CASSTSGSYEQYF